This T cell receptor (beta chain) stems from a study of cytomegalovirus exposure and HLA in healthy donors. Vbeta (60) and Jbeta (13) primers were used in the PCR. Sequencing used immunoSEQ multiplex PCR; TCRdb keeps in-frame clones, though not all of them. The data contain roughly 90,000 clones, approximately 78% of them singletons. This CDR3 spans 17 amino acids. Germline V CDR1 and CDR2: SEHNR, FQNEAQ (reference sequence). V lost 5 bases to trimming and J lost 0 bases; unmatched junction nucleotides: 4. The sequence was collected from a woman in her thirties or forties in good health and CMV-seropositive. Source material: PBMCs. V is TRBV7-9 and J is TRBJ2-2; 12 positions agree with TRBD2. As DNA, the CDR3 is TGTGCCAGCAGCCGGACTAGCGGGACCGCGAACACCGGGGAGCTGTTTTTT. Translation: CASSRTSGTANTGELFF.